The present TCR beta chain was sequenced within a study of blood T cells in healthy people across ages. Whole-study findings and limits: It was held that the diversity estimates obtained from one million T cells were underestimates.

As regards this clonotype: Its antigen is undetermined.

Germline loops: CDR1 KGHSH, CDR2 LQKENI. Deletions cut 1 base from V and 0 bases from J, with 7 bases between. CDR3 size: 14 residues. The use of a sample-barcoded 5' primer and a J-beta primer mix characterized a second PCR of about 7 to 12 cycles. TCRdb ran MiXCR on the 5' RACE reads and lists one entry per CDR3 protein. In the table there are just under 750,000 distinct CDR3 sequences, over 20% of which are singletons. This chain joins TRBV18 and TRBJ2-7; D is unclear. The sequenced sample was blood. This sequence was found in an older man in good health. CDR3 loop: CASSPQGLSYEQYF. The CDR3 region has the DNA TGTGCCAGCTCACCACAGGGTCTCTCCTACGAGCAGTACTTC.